This entry is about one T cell receptor beta chain. Antigen specificity is unknown. The source of the sample is a study of radiation and T cells in renal cell carcinoma. Overall study findings and caveats: Without pretreatment biopsies, baseline tumor clonotype presence was undetermined.

The CDR3 totals 15 residues. The germline gives CDR1 MDHEN, CDR2 SYDVKM. V was pared by 7 bases and J by 1 base, with 15 bases between. Time point noted: blood 4 weeks post-SBRT, at nephrectomy. The treatment here: 15 Gy SBRT to primary tumor, nephrectomy 4 weeks later. The table came from immunoSEQ multiplex PCR; TCRdb's copy has only in-frame clones and leaves some out. The sample carries roughly 92,000 clones, 84% recorded once. This rearrangement joins TRBV28 to TRBJ2-3; the D gene is possibly TRBD2 (6 bases). The sequence was obtained from a man in his sixties with renal cell carcinoma. The specimen comprised blood, sampled from a patient whose treatment included radiotherapy and nephrectomy. CDR3 protein: CASKTGGGRTDTQYF. DNA for the CDR3: TGTGCCAGCAAAACCGGGGGAGGCCGCACAGATACGCAGTATTTT. Variable domain in full (rest from reference TRBV28 and TRBJ2-3): DVKVTQSSRYLVKRTGEKVFLECVQDMDHENMFWYRQDPGLGLRLIYFSYDVKMKEKGDIPEGYSVSREKKERFSLILESASTNQTSMYLCASKTGGGRTDTQYFGPGTRLTVL.